Following are 7 T cell receptor beta chains from one sample sequenced in a study of beta chain features in type 1 diabetes. The entirety of the isolated RNA underwent reverse transcription, so expressed TCRB transcripts were sequenced. The method was immunoSEQ multiplex PCR; TCRdb's version includes in-frame clones alone and lacks a portion of them. This table has more than 350,000 clones, roughly 10% appearing once. Sequences were obtained from naive CD4+ T cells from blood. The receptors originated from a woman in her late teens or twenties in good health.

This clone has more than one count but fewer than ten. In DNA, the CDR3 is TGTGCCAGCAGCTTGTCATGGCAGGGAACAGATACGCAGTATTTT. Its translation: CASSLSWQGTDTQYF. The chain links TRBV11-2 to TRBJ2-3; TRBD1 might be the D (5 bases). Trimming pared 3 bases from V and 3 bases from J, leaving 13 bases between. The CDR3 length is 15 residues. CDR1 and CDR2 (germline): SGHAT, FQNNGV.

This clone occurred a few times. The gene calls are TRBV7-2 and TRBJ2-3, with TRBD2 as a possible D gene (6 bases). V was shortened by 1 base and J by 4 bases, with 12 bases between the two germline ends. From germline, CDR1 is SGHTA and CDR2 FQGNSA. The CDR3 contains 15 residues. CDR3 DNA: TGTGCCAGCAGCTTAGTACCGACTAGTGCAGATACGCAGTATTTT. The encoded protein is CASSLVPTSADTQYF.

This clone has more than one count but fewer than ten. This chain uses TRBV29-1 with TRBJ1-2, with D perhaps matching TRBD1 (6 bases). The CDR3 is made up of 14 amino acids. Germline V gives CDR1 SQVTM, CDR2 ANQGSEA. V was shortened by 2 bases and J by 1 base, with 11 bases between the two germline ends. Here the CDR3 reads CSVEPLDSNYGYTF. CDR3 nucleotide sequence: TGCAGCGTTGAACCGCTGGACAGTAACTATGGCTACACCTTC.

This clone came up a few times. The V and J genes are TRBV7-2 and TRBJ2-3, with 8 nucleotides matching TRBD1. Unmatched junction bases numbered 2, after V lost 5 bases and J lost 1 base. CDR1 is SGHTA and CDR2 is FQGNSA in the germline V gene. The CDR3 covers 14 residues. CDR3 protein: CASSRRGRTDTQYF. The CDR3 nucleotides read TGTGCCAGCAGCCGCAGGGGGCGCACAGATACGCAGTATTTT.

This clone came up a few times. The chain uses TRBV28 and TRBJ2-6; D unresolved. The CDR3 loop spans 17 amino acids. Trimming took 5 bases from V and 1 from J, leaving 15 bases between them. Per the germline V gene, CDR1 is MDHEN and CDR2 is SYDVKM. CDR3 protein: CASSAFGSRSGANVLTF. The DNA for the CDR3 is TGTGCCAGCAGTGCTTTTGGGTCAAGGTCTGGGGCCAACGTCCTGACTTTC.

This chain uses TRBV14 with TRBJ1-1; no definite D call. Between the trimmed V and J ends, which lost 4 bases and 0 bases, there was a span of 6 bases. This CDR3 spans 13 amino acids. CDR1 is SGHDN and CDR2 is FVKESK in the germline V gene. CDR3 loop: CASSLNLNTEAFF. The CDR3 coding sequence is TGTGCCAGCAGCCTAAACCTGAACACTGAAGCTTTCTTT.

In this sample, this clone turned up a few times. This sample also contains other DNA sequences that code for the same CDR3. The rearrangement links TRBV25-1 to TRBJ2-7, with D maybe TRBD2 (6 bases). In germline, CDR1 is MGHDK, CDR2 SYGVNS. The ends were cut back, 3 bases at V and 6 bases at J, with 18 bases in the middle. The CDR3 runs 15 residues. The CDR3 DNA reads TGTGCCAGCAGTGATGGGCGGGAATGGGACGGCGAGCAGTACTTC. Translated: CASSDGREWDGEQYF.